This T cell receptor beta chain was identified in a study of shared clonotypes between healthy human individuals. Across the study: Samples came from two female and a few male donors aged 18 to 49. Overall study findings and caveats: Deeper or shallower sequencing was expected to change how clonotypes are shared among donors.

Deep level was the assay's run setting. Clones were read by immunoSEQ multiplex PCR, and TCRdb kept only the in-frame ones, dropping some. The sample records some 530,000 clones, approximately 84% being singletons. Comment on this clone: Its antigen remains unidentified.

Per germline, CDR1 SQVTM and CDR2 ANQGSEA. V shed 6 bases and J shed 0 bases, with 24 bases lying between them. CDR3 length equals 18 residues. Study donors comprised healthy, HIV-negative adults devoid of recent acute infection or vaccination. The sequencing sample was made of PBMCs. This sequence originates from a woman between 35 and 50 years old in good health. Some clones in this sample may be carry-over from other donors' samples. The chain uses TRBV29-1 and TRBJ2-4; D gene uncertain. CDR3: CSVMSGLTIPIAKNIQYF. The CDR3 coding sequence is TGCAGCGTCATGTCGGGCCTTACCATCCCGATAGCCAAAAACATTCAGTACTTC.